The 27 T cell receptor beta chains given below trace back to one sample, sequenced in a study of cytomegalovirus exposure and HLA in healthy donors. This PCR relied on a set of 60 Vbeta primers and 13 Jbeta primers. Sequencing used immunoSEQ multiplex PCR; TCRdb keeps in-frame clones, though not all of them. Of 150,000 to 200,000 clones listed, 82% are singletons. Sequenced input: PBMCs. Receptors originate from a woman between 45 and 60 years old in good health and CMV-seropositive.

The chain carries TRBV5-8 and TRBJ1-6, with D possibly being TRBD1 (5 bases). The CDR3 consists of 16 residues. Germline values: CDR1 SGHTS, CDR2 YDEGEE. Trimming took off 4 bases at V and 4 bases at J, with 15 bases between the two ends. CDR3 DNA sequence: TGTGCCAGCAGCGTCCCCAGGGCCTGGTATAATTCACCCCTCCACTTT. This gives the protein CASSVPRAWYNSPLHF. Complete variable domain (other parts from reference TRBV5-8 and TRBJ1-6): EAGVTQSPTHLIKTRGQQATLRCSPISGHTSVYWYQQALGLGLQFLLWYDEGEERNRGNFPPRFSGRQFPNYSSELNVNALELEDSALYLCASSVPRAWYNSPLHFGNGTRLTVT.

The V gene is TRBV6-1, the J gene TRBJ2-2, with TRBD2 identical over 11 bases. Germline values: CDR1 MNHNS, CDR2 SASEGT. The CDR3 has 14 amino acids. The trim removed 10 bases at V and 4 bases at J, leaving 5 bases unmatched. CDR3 coding DNA: TGTGCCACCAGCGGGACTAGCGGCACCGGGGAGCTGTTTTTT. Translation: CATSGTSGTGELFF.

The chain is built from TRBV4-1 and TRBJ2-6; possible D gene TRBD2, 6 bases. CDR3 length: 17 residues. Germline-derived CDR1 and CDR2 are MGHRA and YSYEKL. Trimming pared 1 base from V and 0 bases from J, leaving 10 bases between. This CDR3 reads CASSQGGKHSGANVLTF. In DNA form, the CDR3 reads TGCGCCAGCAGCCAAGGCGGGAAACACTCTGGGGCCAACGTCCTGACTTTC.

The chain joins TRBV5-1 to TRBJ2-7, with 13 bases aligning to TRBD2. Germline V gene sequence: CDR1 SGHRS, CDR2 YFSETQ. The CDR3 totals 15 residues. The V and J ends lost 1 base and 6 bases, in that order; junction bases with no gene match: 4. The CDR3 DNA is TGCGCCAGCAGCTTGTCAGGACTAGCGGGAGTCGAGCAGTACTTC. It encodes CASSLSGLAGVEQYF.

This chain links TRBV13 with TRBJ1-2; a possible D gene is TRBD1 (5 bases). The CDR3 is 13 residues long. Germline V gene sequence: CDR1 PRHDT, CDR2 FYEKMQ (reference sequence). Deletions cut 5 bases from V and 4 bases from J, with 11 bases between. CDR3 in DNA: TGTGCCAGCAGCCCCCAAGGGGTCTATGGCTACACCTTC. Protein: CASSPQGVYGYTF.

CDR3 in DNA: TGCAGCGTTGGGCAGGGGGTGGATCAGCCCCAGCATTTT. It translates to CSVGQGVDQPQHF. This chain connects TRBV29-1 to TRBJ1-5; 7 bases agree with TRBD1. This CDR3 is built from 13 residues. With 4 bases clipped from V and 5 bases from J, the junction kept 5 bases outside the gene matches. Germline loops: CDR1 SQVTM, CDR2 ANQGSEA.

The gene calls are TRBV9 and TRBJ2-5; perhaps TRBD2 as D (5 bases). CDR1 and CDR2 (germline): SGDLS, YYNGEE. The CDR3 has 15 residues. V gave up 2 bases and J gave up 5 bases, with 16 bases separating them. This CDR3 is CASSVGVGRYETQYF. CDR3 in DNA: TGTGCCAGCAGCGTGGGCGTTGGGAGATATGAGACCCAGTACTTC.

This chain connects TRBV5-1 to TRBJ1-4; no clear D. Deletions cut 1 base from V and 7 bases from J, with 11 bases between. This CDR3 region has 14 residues. The germline CDR1 and CDR2 sequences are SGHRS and YFSETQ. CDR3 coding DNA: TGCGCCAGCAGCTTGTGGTCAGGTTCTGAAAAACTGTTTTTT. Encoded protein: CASSLWSGSEKLFF.

V and J are TRBV7-9 and TRBJ2-3, with 7 bases fitting TRBD1. Unmatched junction bases numbered 3, after V lost 5 bases and J lost 4 bases. The germline CDR1 and CDR2 sequences are SEHNR and FQNEAQ (reference sequence). The length of the CDR3 is 13 residues. The DNA of the CDR3 is TGTGCCAGCAGCCCCACAGGGGCAGATACGCAGTATTTT. As protein: CASSPTGADTQYF. Based on the CDR3 plus reference TRBV7-9 and TRBJ2-3, the full variable domain is DTGVSQNPRHKITKRGQNVTFRCDPISEHNRLYWYRQTLGQGPEFLTYFQNEAQLEKSRLLSDRFSAERPKGSFSTLEIQRTEQGDSAMYLCASSPTGADTQYFGPGTRLTVL.

This chain connects TRBV7-8 to TRBJ2-1; 9 nucleotides align to TRBD2. Germline CDR1 is SGHVS and CDR2 is FQNEAQ. This CDR3 has 16 amino acids. V gave up 2 bases and J gave up 4 bases; unmatched junction bases: 6. The CDR3 bases are TGTGCCAGCAGCTTACGCGGTAGCGGGGGTTACAATGAGCAGTTCTTC. Its protein is CASSLRGSGGYNEQFF.

The chain joins TRBV6-5 to TRBJ2-5; 9 bases map to TRBD2. CDR3 size: 16 residues. V shed 4 bases, J shed 2 bases, and the junction held 8 bases outside the gene matches. Germline CDR1 MNHEY, CDR2 SVGAGI. The CDR3 protein is CASSSRLAEMQETQYF. In nucleotides, the CDR3 is TGTGCCAGCAGTTCCAGACTAGCGGAGATGCAAGAGACCCAGTACTTC.

The chain has TRBV19 and TRBJ1-1, with 7 nucleotides matching TRBD1. Trimming cost V 9 bases and J 4 bases; bases outside gene matches: 5. The CDR3 length is 12 residues. Looked up from germline, CDR1 is LNHDA and CDR2 is SQIVND (reference sequence). The CDR3 loop reads CASRTGVTEAFF. CDR3 bases: TGTGCCAGCAGAACAGGGGTCACTGAAGCTTTCTTT.

The chain couples TRBV6-5 to TRBJ1-1; D is uncertain. V dropped 2 bases and J dropped 3 bases, with 7 bases sitting between them. This CDR3 is 13 amino acids long. CDR1 MNHEY and CDR2 SVGAGI come from the germline V gene. The CDR3: CASSYDGDTEAFF. The CDR3 DNA follows: TGTGCCAGCAGTTACGACGGGGACACTGAAGCTTTCTTT.

The rearrangement uses TRBV5-1 and TRBJ2-1, with 8 bases fitting TRBD2. Germline lookup yields CDR1 SGHRS and CDR2 YFSETQ. V was pared by 0 bases and J by 3 bases, with 2 bases of the junction left unmatched. The CDR3 is made up of 15 amino acids. CDR3 coding DNA: TGCGCCAGCAGCTTGGTAGCGGGAATCTACAATGAGCAGTTCTTC. Its translation is CASSLVAGIYNEQFF.

A few counts support this clone. The CDR3 spells CATSDRNLANTGELFF. For the CDR3, the DNA is TGTGCCACCAGCGACCGGAATCTAGCGAACACCGGGGAGCTGTTTTTT. The chain carries TRBV15 and TRBJ2-2; D unresolved. CDR1 LNHNV and CDR2 YYDKDF come from the germline V gene (reference sequence). The CDR3 has 16 residues. Trimming left V 5 bases short and J 0 bases short, with 13 bases between.

J is TRBJ2-1 and V is TRBV15, with a weak D call TRBD2 (6 bases). V was clipped by 5 bases and J by 4 bases, with 15 bases between them. Germline CDR1 reads LNHNV; CDR2 reads YYDKDF (reference sequence). The CDR3 length is 15 residues. The CDR3 sequence is CATSGGEGLYNEQFF. In nucleotides, the CDR3 is TGTGCCACCAGCGGGGGTGAGGGACTTTACAATGAGCAGTTCTTC.

The chain joins TRBV4-1 to TRBJ2-5; TRBD1 matches 8 bases. CDR1 and CDR2 from the germline V gene are MGHRA and YSYEKL. The junction had 3 bases not matched to a gene; V was cut back by 4 bases and J by 2 bases. The CDR3 is 14 amino acids. As DNA, the CDR3 is TGCGCCAGCAGCCGCGGGACAGGTCAAGAGACCCAGTACTTC. Amino acids: CASSRGTGQETQYF.

The chain employs TRBV18 and TRBJ1-1; D gene ambiguous. Between the trimmed V and J ends, which lost 5 bases and 0 bases, there was a span of 10 bases. CDR1 and CDR2 from the germline V gene are KGHSH and LQKENI. The CDR3 extends over 14 amino acids. CDR3 in amino acids: CASSTQDMNTEAFF. The CDR3 DNA sequence: TGTGCCAGCTCAACCCAGGATATGAACACTGAAGCTTTCTTT.

The gene calls are TRBV10-3 and TRBJ1-3; D is ambiguous. V was clipped by 3 bases and J by 2 bases, with 11 bases between them. This CDR3 region has 15 residues. Per the germline V gene, CDR1 is ENHRY and CDR2 is SYGVKD. CDR3 residues: CAISEIEGPGNTIYF. The CDR3 nucleotides are TGTGCCATCAGTGAAATCGAGGGCCCTGGAAACACCATATATTTT.

This sequence joins TRBV6-5 and TRBJ2-1; 11 nucleotides line up with TRBD2. This CDR3 comprises 16 residues. Per the germline V gene, CDR1 is MNHEY and CDR2 is SVGAGI. V gave up 2 bases and J gave up 10 bases; unmatched junction bases: 10. CDR3 DNA sequence: TGTGCCAGCAGTTACCCCCTAGCGGGAGGAGTTGGCGAGCAGTTCTTC. Translation gives CASSYPLAGGVGEQFF.

This clone was detected only a few times. V gene TRBV6-6 combines with J gene TRBJ2-1; 12 bases are a match to TRBD2. Unmatched junction bases numbered 3, after V lost 2 bases and J lost 4 bases. CDR1 and CDR2 from the germline V gene are MNHNY and SVGAGI (reference sequence). The CDR3 has 16 residues. CDR3 amino acids: CASSYRLAGGYNEQFF. CDR3 DNA: TGTGCCAGCAGTTACAGGCTAGCGGGAGGGTACAATGAGCAGTTCTTC.

This clone showed up just once. J is TRBJ2-7 and V is TRBV21-1; no check of the table's D call, TRBD2, against the DNA was made. TRBV21-1 is shown as a pseudogene. CDR3 size: 18 residues. Here the CDR3 DNA reads TGTGCCAGCAGCCTAAGCGGGACTAGCGGGATCAAACAGTACGAGCAGTACTTC. Protein sequence: CASSLSGTSGIKQYEQYF.

The chain employs TRBV19 and TRBJ1-2, with D perhaps matching TRBD1 (6 bases). Germline lookup yields CDR1 LNHDA and CDR2 SQIVND (reference sequence). The length of the CDR3 is 14 residues. Trimming shortened V by 3 bases and J by 5 bases, and 13 bases separated the two germline ends. The CDR3 sequence: CASSIGTKNYGYTF. The CDR3 DNA reads as TGTGCCAGTAGTATCGGGACAAAAAATTATGGCTACACCTTC.

The chain employs TRBV2 and TRBJ2-1; perhaps TRBD2 as D (5 bases). The CDR3 covers 11 residues. Germline V gene data show CDR1 as SNHLY and CDR2 as FYNNEI. V was shortened by 10 bases and J by 4 bases, with 8 bases between the two germline ends. CDR3 DNA sequence: TGTGCCACTCGGGGTTACAATGAGCAGTTCTTC. Amino acid sequence: CATRGYNEQFF.

The V gene is TRBV4-1, the J gene TRBJ2-1; a possible D gene is TRBD2 (6 bases). CDR3 length: 17 amino acids. V lost 4 bases and J 2 bases, leaving 18 bases between the germline ends. CDR1 MGHRA and CDR2 YSYEKL come from the germline V gene. The CDR3 DNA follows: TGCGCCAGCAGCCCCCCAGGCACCCAGCGGGCCTACAATGAGCAGTTCTTC. This codes for CASSPPGTQRAYNEQFF.

This clone has a handful of counts. The J gene is TRBJ1-2, the V gene TRBV9, with 7 bases lining up with TRBD1. This CDR3 comprises 14 residues. Germline V gives CDR1 SGDLS, CDR2 YYNGEE. V shed 3 bases, J shed 4 bases, and the junction held 6 bases outside the gene matches. The CDR3 sequence is CASSADRATYGYTF. The CDR3 coding sequence is TGTGCCAGCAGCGCAGACAGGGCGACCTATGGCTACACCTTC.

The chain is built from TRBV6-5 and TRBJ1-1; possibly TRBD1 for D (5 bases). The V and J ends lost 2 bases and 4 bases respectively, with 14 bases between them. CDR1 and CDR2 (germline): MNHEY, SVGAGI. This CDR3 has 15 residues. CDR3 region: CASSYAGGGTTEAFF. As DNA, the CDR3 is TGTGCCAGCAGTTACGCGGGGGGAGGGACCACTGAAGCTTTCTTT.